This T cell receptor (beta chain) was profiled in a study of cytomegalovirus exposure and HLA in healthy donors. About the research overall: Genotyping of more than 300 donors showed that around 86% belonged to the Caucasian-associated ancestry cluster. Findings and caveats of the study: Highly shared sequence variants in one cluster were likely a sequencing artifact. In an earlier analysis, productive rearrangement rates for most beta V segments clustered near 87% or 30%.

Germline lookup yields CDR1 SGHRS and CDR2 YFSETQ. Losses at the gene ends were 7 bases for V and 0 bases for J; bases not matched to a gene: 11. The CDR3 has 16 amino acids. As concerns this clone: Its target is not known.

A multiplex PCR was run with 60 Vbeta primers and 13 Jbeta primers. The data were produced by immunoSEQ multiplex PCR, yet TCRdb's version contains in-frame clones alone and is incomplete. The sample records 160,000 or so clones, 79% being singletons. The TCR originated in a man between 40 and 49 years old in good health and CMV-seronegative. The sequenced material came from PBMCs. The chain joins TRBV5-1 to TRBJ2-3, with 7 nucleotides matching TRBD2. The CDR3 DNA reads as TGCGCCAGCCCCACCCAGCATAGCGGGAGCACAGATACGCAGTATTTT. Protein product: CASPTQHSGSTDTQYF.